This T cell receptor (beta chain) was captured in a study of CD8+CD57+ T cells in acquired aplastic anemia. After removal of 4 bases from V and 4 bases from J, the junction contained 5 bases not matched to a gene. This CDR3 region has 14 residues. Germline V lookup: CDR1 SGHNT, CDR2 YYREEE (reference sequence). The template for TCR beta VDJ and CDR3 sequence profiling was genomic DNA. TCRdb reprocessed the reads with MiXCR, giving one entry per CDR3 protein. This sample has 150,000 to 200,000 distinct CDR3 sequences, with over 60% found just once. This sequence was found in a human donor with severe aplastic anemia or a healthy control (not recorded which). The gene calls are TRBV5-4 and TRBJ1-2; 9 bases agree with TRBD1. Sequencing used sorted CD4+, CD8+, or CD8+CD57+ T cells (not recorded which) from PBMCs. The DNA of the CDR3 is TGTGCCAGCAGCCTCAAGGGACAGGGCTATGGCTACACCTTC. Protein: CASSLKGQGYGYTF.